A selection of T cell receptor beta chains follows, all from one sample in a study of shared clonotypes between healthy human individuals. The protocol was immunoSEQ multiplex PCR, while the TCRdb copy is restricted to in-frame clones and leaves out a portion. The table includes about 2 million clones, 85% to 95% detected once. The specimen sequenced was naive CD4+ T cells sorted from blood. The receptors were gathered from a man between 18 and 29 years old in good health. The CDR3 runs from the conserved cysteine through the conserved F or W. Fields, in order: V gene, D gene, clone size, J gene, CDR3 DNA, CDR3 protein. The D gene is left open where the match is weak. Expanded clones are given a class, and other clones once, few, many or no size at all.

TRBV30	TRBD1	.	TRBJ2-7	TGTGCCTGGAGTGCCCCCGGGACAGGTGACTACGAGCAGTACTTC	CAWSAPGTGDYEQYF
TRBV2	TRBD2	.	TRBJ2-7	TGTGCCAGCAGTTCCGGGGGGGCCCCCAACGAGCAGTACTTC	CASSSGGAPNEQYF
TRBV6-5	TRBD1	.	TRBJ1-1	TGTGCCACCCTGAGGGACAGGGGGCAGGACACTGAAGCTTTCTTT	CATLRDRGQDTEAFF
TRBV5-4	TRBD2	.	TRBJ2-3	TGTGCCAGCAGCTTGCAGACTAGCGGACATACGCAGTATTTT	CASSLQTSGHTQYF
TRBV10-3	.	.	TRBJ2-5	TGTGCCATCAGTGCAGGGCTTAAAGAGACCCAGTACTTC	CAISAGLKETQYF
TRBV10-1	.	once	TRBJ2-3	TGCGCCAGCGCCCAGTCGGGCACAGATACGCAGTATTTT	CASAQSGTDTQYF
TRBV7-9	TRBD2	.	TRBJ2-3	TGTGCCAGCAGCTTAGCAACCCCTAGCGGAAGCACAGATACGCAGTATTTT	CASSLATPSGSTDTQYF
TRBV19	TRBD2	.	TRBJ2-1	TGTGCCAGTAGTTCGGGACTAGCGGGGACCAAAAACAATAAGCAGTTCTTC	CASSSGLAGTKNNKQFF
TRBV5-4	.	.	TRBJ1-5	TGTGCCAGCAGCTTGGATCCCGATAGCAATCAGCCCCAGCATTTT	CASSLDPDSNQPQHF
TRBV4-3	.	.	TRBJ2-7	TGCGCCAGCAGCCAAGTGATACGCTACGAGCAGTACTTC	CASSQVIRYEQYF
TRBV7-9	TRBD1	.	TRBJ2-7	TGTGCCACACAAGCCGGGACAGGGGCTACCAACGAGCAGTACTTC	CATQAGTGATNEQYF
TRBV9	.	.	TRBJ1-1	TGTGCCAGCAGCGTATGGGCCGGCACTGAAGCTTTCTTT	CASSVWAGTEAFF
TRBV28	TRBD2	.	TRBJ2-7	TGTGCCACCTCCGGGACTAGCGGGGGGAAGGTCGTGAACGAGCAGTACTTC	CATSGTSGGKVVNEQYF
TRBV11-2	.	.	TRBJ2-3	TGTGCCAGCAGCGCAAATCCGGGACCGAGCACAGATACGCAGTATTTT	CASSANPGPSTDTQYF
TRBV27	.	once	TRBJ2-1	TGTGCCAGCAGTTCGCCGAGGGGGGTCTCCTACAATGAGCAGTTCTTC	CASSSPRGVSYNEQFF
TRBV10-2	TRBD2	.	TRBJ2-1	TGCGCCAGCAGTGAGTTTCTGAGGGGACTAGCGGAGCACAATGAGCAGTTCTTC	CASSEFLRGLAEHNEQFF